Sequencing of this T cell receptor beta chain was carried out in a study of blood T cell repertoires in COVID-19. The CDR3 runs 12 residues. The germline V gene has CDR1 SGHNT and CDR2 YENEEA. With 5 bases clipped from V and 12 bases from J, the junction kept 9 bases outside the gene matches. Libraries were prepared by immunoSEQ multiplex PCR; TCRdb keeps only in-frame clonotypes and omits some of them. The sample yields roughly 280,000 clones, over 80% seen once. Sequenced material: peripheral blood. The V and J genes are TRBV11-3 and TRBJ1-1; TRBD1 matches 7 bases. The source is a man in his 60s who had recovered from COVID-19. CDR3: CASSLTGEQTFF. The CDR3 region has the DNA TGTGCCAGCAGCCTAACAGGGGAGCAAACTTTCTTT.